This T cell receptor (beta chain) was captured in a study of blood T cell repertoires in COVID-19. Study context: Donors in the United States, Italy and Spain gave samples during acute or convalescent COVID-19.

With V trimmed by 8 bases and J by 0 bases, 2 bases remained unmatched. Germline values: CDR1 WSHSY, CDR2 SAAADI. This CDR3 contains 14 residues. Authors' analysis steps: Estimated nucleated cell counts came from reference gene primer amplification. TCRdb's table, derived via immunoSEQ multiplex PCR, lists solely in-frame clones and lacks some. V and J calls and clone size are as listed in that table; D and trimming were resolved from the DNA. The table has some 130,000 clones, approximately 83% seen once. Source material: peripheral blood. This receptor was identified in an elderly man with acute or convalescent COVID-19. The J gene is TRBJ2-7, the V gene TRBV10-2; 12 bases agree with TRBD2. As DNA, the CDR3 is TGCGCCAGCGGACTAGCGGGGAGCTCCTACGAGCAGTACTTC. Its protein is CASGLAGSSYEQYF.